Shown below are 29 T cell receptor beta chains from a single sample sequenced in a study of T cells in localized non-small cell lung cancer. Repertoires were generated with immunoSEQ multiplex PCR, while TCRdb's copy carries only in-frame clones and drops some. The sample lists about 70,000 clones; about nine tenths were seen once. The specimen comprised peripheral blood, sampled before any cancer treatment. All receptors come from a male donor older than 55 with stage III squamous cell lung carcinoma.

The chain joins TRBV7-9 to TRBJ2-7; 9 bases line up with TRBD1. Germline assignment: CDR1 SEHNR and CDR2 FQNEAQ (reference sequence). V lost 0 bases and J lost 5; bases outside the gene matches: 5. This CDR3 is 15 amino acids long. CDR3 coding DNA: TGTGCCAGCAGCTTAGCGGGACAGGGTCACCACGAGCAGTACTTC. Protein sequence: CASSLAGQGHHEQYF.

Only a few counts were recorded for this clone. The rearrangement joins TRBV4-2 to TRBJ1-1; a possible D gene is TRBD1 (5 bases). V lost 0 bases to trimming and J lost 5 bases, with 13 bases between them. The CDR3 runs to 15 residues. The germline V gene encodes CDR1 LGHNA and CDR2 YNFKEQ. The DNA of the CDR3 is TGTGCCAGCAGCCAAGATACGTCAGGGCGGACTGAAGCTTTCTTT. Its translation: CASSQDTSGRTEAFF.

This clone has just a few counts. V gene TRBV30 combines with J gene TRBJ1-2; D may be TRBD1 (6 bases). The germline gives CDR1 GTSNPN, CDR2 SVGIG (reference sequence). V dropped 4 bases and J dropped 4 bases, with 10 bases sitting between them. The CDR3 extends over 12 amino acids. In nucleotides, the CDR3 is TGTGCCTGGAATGGGGGCTTCTATGGCTACACCTTC. Its protein is CAWNGGFYGYTF. The variable domain in full, with the rest retrieved from reference TRBV30 and TRBJ1-2, is SQTIHQWPATLVQPVGSPLSLECTVEGTSNPNLYWYRQAAGRGLQLLFYSVGIGQISSEVPQNLSASRPQDRQFILSSKKLLLSDSGFYLCAWNGGFYGYTFGSGTRLTVV.

V gene TRBV6-5 combines with J gene TRBJ2-7, with a weak D call TRBD1 (5 bases). Germline CDR1 MNHEY, CDR2 SVGAGI. The V end lost 7 bases, the J end lost 2 bases, and 12 bases lay between the germline ends. The CDR3 loop spans 13 amino acids. CDR3 in DNA: TGTGCCAGCAAGGGGCAGGGTACCTACGAGCAGTACTTC. This codes for CASKGQGTYEQYF.

The chain recombines TRBV7-2 with TRBJ2-1; D is possibly TRBD1 (7 bases). Germline V gives CDR1 SGHTA, CDR2 FQGNSA. Trimming pared 5 bases from V and 2 bases from J, leaving 16 bases between. The length of the CDR3 is 16 residues. The CDR3, as DNA: TGTGCCAGCAGCCAGGGGGGTAGAGGGACCTACAATGAGCAGTTCTTC. This gives the protein CASSQGGRGTYNEQFF.

The V call is TRBV6-5, the J call TRBJ2-2, with 8 bases identical to TRBD1. Trimming removed 5 bases from V and 5 bases from J; junction bases left unmatched: 7. The CDR3 is 15 residues long. Germline V gives CDR1 MNHEY, CDR2 SVGAGI. The DNA of the CDR3 is TGTGCCAGCAGTCGACAGGGGTCGGGGACCGGGGAGCTGTTTTTT. It encodes CASSRQGSGTGELFF.

This chain joins TRBV7-2 and TRBJ1-6; a possible D gene is TRBD1 (5 bases). The germline CDR1 and CDR2 sequences are SGHTA and FQGNSA. V shed 1 base and J shed 5 bases, with 12 bases lying between them. CDR3 length equals 16 residues. The CDR3 DNA sequence: TGTGCCAGCAGCTTAGGTTTGGGGGTGCATAATTCACCCCTCCACTTT. Residues: CASSLGLGVHNSPLHF.

This clone appeared once. This sequence joins TRBV27 and TRBJ1-2, with no clear D. The germline CDR1 and CDR2 sequences are MNHEY and SMNVEV (reference sequence). V lost 5 bases and J lost 3, with 7 bases in between. This CDR3 spans 12 amino acids. The CDR3 sequence: CASSRGYYGYTF. CDR3 coding DNA: TGTGCCAGCAGTCGTGGGTACTATGGCTACACCTTC.

This clone is a singleton in its sample. The chain combines TRBV6-5 with TRBJ1-1; D not certain. This CDR3 spans 12 amino acids. V was cut by 9 bases and J by 1 base, with 9 bases left in between. From germline, CDR1 is MNHEY and CDR2 SVGAGI. CDR3 coding DNA: TGTGCCAGTGGCCGGCAGAACACTGAAGCTTTCTTT. Amino acids: CASGRQNTEAFF.

The J gene is TRBJ2-2, the V gene TRBV5-4; D call uncertain. V was clipped by 0 bases and J by 3 bases, with 9 bases between them. Germline V CDR1 and CDR2: SGHNT, YYREEE (reference sequence). The CDR3 is 15 residues long. The CDR3 DNA is TGTGCCAGCAGCTTGGATAACTTGTACACCGGGGAGCTGTTTTTT. As protein: CASSLDNLYTGELFF.

The chain recombines TRBV5-1 with TRBJ2-2; 7 nucleotides agree with TRBD2. From germline, CDR1 is SGHRS and CDR2 YFSETQ. The CDR3 is made up of 17 amino acids. V shed 1 base, J shed 0 bases, and the junction held 6 bases outside the gene matches. CDR3 coding DNA: TGCGCCAGCAGCTTGTCCCCGGGACTAACGAACACCGGGGAGCTGTTTTTT. Translated: CASSLSPGLTNTGELFF.

The table lists this clone with a few counts. V usage is TRBV6-1 and J usage is TRBJ1-1; D gene uncertain. V was trimmed by 4 bases and J by 0 bases, leaving 6 bases between them. The CDR3 is 13 residues long. Germline V CDR1 and CDR2: MNHNS, SASEGT. In nucleotides, the CDR3 is TGTGCCAGCAGTGTTGGCGTGAACACTGAAGCTTTCTTT. Translation gives CASSVGVNTEAFF.

The chain couples TRBV18 to TRBJ1-6; D is undetermined. Germline lookup yields CDR1 KGHSH and CDR2 LQKENI. The CDR3 covers 15 residues. The V end lost 3 bases, the J end lost 8 bases, and 14 bases lay between the germline ends. The CDR3 DNA sequence: TGTGCCAGCTCACCCGGGAGTGGTTTGGATTCACCCCTCCACTTT. Residues: CASSPGSGLDSPLHF.

The chain couples TRBV18 to TRBJ1-1, with D unclear. Germline V lookup: CDR1 KGHSH, CDR2 LQKENI. The CDR3 is made up of 12 amino acids. V was pared by 2 bases and J by 7 bases, with 8 bases between. This chain's CDR3 is CASSPGDGEAFF. The CDR3, as DNA: TGTGCCAGCTCACCAGGAGACGGTGAAGCTTTCTTT. Full variable domain (rest looked up from reference TRBV18 and TRBJ1-1): NAGVMQNPRHLVRRRGQEARLRCSPMKGHSHVYWYRQLPEEGLKFMVYLQKENIIDESGMPKERFSAEFPKEGPSILRIQQVVRGDSAAYFCASSPGDGEAFFGQGTRLTVV.

The V gene is TRBV10-3, the J gene TRBJ2-6, with D uncertain. Germline V gene data show CDR1 as ENHRY and CDR2 as SYGVKD. Trimming took 4 bases from V and 0 from J, leaving 4 bases between them. The CDR3 spans 14 residues. As DNA, the CDR3 is TGTGCCATCAGTGCAAACTCTGGGGCCAACGTCCTGACTTTC. Translating it yields CAISANSGANVLTF.

The CDR3 DNA reads as TGTGCCAGCAGTGAAGAGGCCAGGGGGGGCACAGATACGCAGTATTTT. Translating it yields CASSEEARGGTDTQYF. The chain carries TRBV2 and TRBJ2-3; possibly TRBD1 for D (7 bases). Germline V gene data show CDR1 as SNHLY and CDR2 as FYNNEI. The V gene lost 1 base and the J gene lost 1 base, with 12 bases spanning the gap. The CDR3 is made up of 16 amino acids.

CDR3 nucleotides: TGTGCCAGTAGTGTCGACAGGGCGGCCGGGGAGCTGTTTTTT. It specifies CASSVDRAAGELFF. The rearrangement links TRBV19 to TRBJ2-2; 7 nucleotides align to TRBD1. The V segment lost 5 bases and the J segment 6 bases; nucleotides outside the gene matches: 6. The germline V gene encodes CDR1 LNHDA and CDR2 SQIVND (reference sequence). This CDR3 is built from 14 residues. Full variable domain (remainder filled in from reference TRBV19 and TRBJ2-2): DGGITQSPKYLFRKEGQNVTLSCEQNLNHDAMYWYRQDPGQGLRLIYYSQIVNDFQKGDIAEGYSVSREKKESFPLTVTSAQKNPTAFYLCASSVDRAAGELFFGEGSRLTVL.

This clone was seen more than once but under ten times. The chain has TRBV30 and TRBJ2-5; 9 bases align to TRBD2. V dropped 5 bases and J dropped 8; count of bases not matched to a gene: 6. The CDR3 loop spans 12 amino acids. Germline V gene data show CDR1 as GTSNPN and CDR2 as SVGIG (reference sequence). The CDR3 DNA is TGTGCCTGGGCGACTAGCGGCCTTACCCAGTACTTC. Protein product: CAWATSGLTQYF.

V is TRBV6-6 and J is TRBJ1-4, with D maybe TRBD1 (6 bases). Germline values: CDR1 MNHNY, CDR2 SVGAGI (reference sequence). This CDR3 region has 15 residues. With 7 bases removed from V and 7 bases from J, the gap between germline ends came to 19 bases. The CDR3 DNA sequence: TGTGCCAGCACCTCCCCCCTCACAGGGAGTGAAAAACTGTTTTTT. This codes for CASTSPLTGSEKLFF.

The CDR3 DNA is TGCGCCAGCAGCCAACCAGGGGGGACCTACGAGCAGTACTTC. It specifies CASSQPGGTYEQYF. This sequence joins TRBV4-1 and TRBJ2-7, with a possible D match to TRBD1 (7 bases). V was shortened by 2 bases and J by 2 bases, with 10 bases between the two germline ends. CDR1 is MGHRA, CDR2 YSYEKL, per germline. The CDR3 sequence is 14 residues long.

This clone was observed a single time. The chain is built from TRBV9 and TRBJ1-5, with D possibly matching TRBD1 (5 bases). The CDR3 is 15 residues long. CDR1 is SGDLS, CDR2 YYNGEE, per germline. V dropped 4 bases and J dropped 0 bases, with 11 bases sitting between them. The CDR3 loop reads CASSRGQDSNQPQHF. The CDR3 DNA sequence: TGTGCCAGCAGCCGAGGACAAGATAGCAATCAGCCCCAGCATTTT.

This sequence joins TRBV5-1 and TRBJ2-1; D might be TRBD2 (7 bases). Germline lookup yields CDR1 SGHRS and CDR2 YFSETQ. The CDR3 runs 15 residues. Trimming cost V 6 bases and J 9 bases, with 22 bases left between them. CDR3 region: CASTPWGGQGSEQFF. In nucleotides, the CDR3 is TGCGCCAGCACCCCCTGGGGGGGGCAAGGTAGTGAGCAGTTCTTC.

The V call is TRBV7-2, the J call TRBJ2-5; tentative D call: TRBD1 (5 bases). The germline gives CDR1 SGHTA, CDR2 FQGNSA. CDR3 size: 14 residues. With 8 bases removed from V and 5 bases from J, the gap between germline ends came to 18 bases. CDR3 loop: CASRRQGMMETQYF. The CDR3 region has the DNA TGTGCCAGCCGTCGGCAGGGTATGATGGAGACCCAGTACTTC.

The chain is built from TRBV28 and TRBJ2-5; weak D call: TRBD1 (5 bases). Germline values: CDR1 MDHEN, CDR2 SYDVKM. This CDR3 comprises 15 residues. Trimming shortened V by 6 bases and J by 1 base, and 15 bases separated the two germline ends. The DNA of the CDR3 is TGTGCCAGCAGCTTAAATCCCACAGGCCAAGAGACCCAGTACTTC. Its protein product is CASSLNPTGQETQYF.

This chain links TRBV13 with TRBJ2-5; D is perhaps TRBD2 (5 bases). The CDR3 is 13 residues long. Germline CDR1 reads PRHDT; CDR2 reads FYEKMQ (reference sequence). V was trimmed by 3 bases and J by 0 bases, leaving 5 bases between them. This CDR3 reads CASSFSDQETQYF. CDR3 coding DNA: TGTGCCAGCAGCTTTAGCGACCAAGAGACCCAGTACTTC.

V usage is TRBV6-1 and J usage is TRBJ1-1; D gene uncertain. The V end was cut by 2 bases, the J end by 0 bases, with 16 bases between. The CDR3 contains 17 residues. Germline-derived CDR1 and CDR2 are MNHNS and SASEGT. CDR3 sequence: CASSETFRRTVNTEAFF. DNA for the CDR3: TGTGCCAGCAGTGAAACGTTTCGTAGGACGGTGAACACTGAAGCTTTCTTT.

The chain joins TRBV2 to TRBJ1-6; 7 bases match TRBD1. This CDR3 has 14 amino acids. CDR1 is SNHLY, CDR2 FYNNEI, per germline. Trimming removed 4 bases from V and 7 bases from J; junction bases left unmatched: 4. The CDR3, as DNA: TGTGCCAGCAGTGCGACAGGGACCAATTCACCCCTCCACTTT. Amino acids: CASSATGTNSPLHF. The full variable domain, its missing parts supplied by reference TRBV2 and TRBJ1-6, is EPEVTQTPSHQVTQMGQEVILRCVPISNHLYFYWYRQILGQKVEFLVSFYNNEISEKSEIFDDQFSVERPDGSNFTLKIRSTKLEDSAMYFCASSATGTNSPLHFGNGTRLTVT.

The V gene is TRBV5-6, the J gene TRBJ1-5; D is undetermined. V was cut by 4 bases and J by 0 bases, with 8 bases left in between. The CDR3 runs 14 residues. Looked up from germline, CDR1 is SGHDT and CDR2 is YYEEEE. The CDR3 protein is CASSLLDSNQPQHF. Written as DNA, the CDR3 is TGTGCCAGCAGCCTTCTCGATAGCAATCAGCCCCAGCATTTT. The complete variable domain, with remaining parts taken from reference TRBV5-6 and TRBJ1-5, reads DAGVTQSPTHLIKTRGQQVTLRCSPKSGHDTVSWYQQALGQGPQFIFQYYEEEERQRGNFPDRFSGHQFPNYSSELNVNALLLGDSALYLCASSLLDSNQPQHFGDGTRLSIL.

J is TRBJ1-2 and V is TRBV19; D may be TRBD1 (5 bases). Per the germline V gene, CDR1 is LNHDA and CDR2 is SQIVND (reference sequence). The CDR3 contains 15 residues. Trimming took 6 bases from V and 2 from J, leaving 16 bases between them. CDR3 loop: CASRQLGGSNYGYTF. In nucleotides, the CDR3 is TGTGCCAGTAGACAACTCGGGGGATCCAACTATGGCTACACCTTC.